A single sample is the source of the 27 T cell receptor beta chains below, sequenced in a study of T cells in Graves' hyperthyroidism and ophthalmopathy. What was amplified from RNA transcripts were TCR beta CDR3 regions. With the HTBI primer set, the TCR CDR3 went through a first round of RT-PCR. TCRdb called the multiplex PCR reads again in MiXCR, with one record for every CDR3 protein. The table lists some 380,000 distinct CDR3 sequences, approximately 13% of them singletons. Material for sequencing was blood. All receptors come from a man aged 30 to 45 with Graves' hyperthyroidism that later progressed to Graves' ophthalmopathy.

At least ten counts were recorded for this clonotype. V gene TRBV5-1 combines with J gene TRBJ1-1; no clear D. Germline-derived CDR1 and CDR2 are SGHRS and YFSETQ. There are 13 residues in the CDR3. V dropped 0 bases and J dropped 5 bases, with 8 bases sitting between them. The CDR3 here is CASSLEPGTEAFF. As DNA, the CDR3 is TGCGCCAGCAGCTTGGAGCCGGGGACTGAAGCTTTCTTT. Looking up the rest from reference TRBV5-1 and TRBJ1-1 gives the full variable domain: KAGVTQTPRYLIKTRGQQVTLSCSPISGHRSVSWYQQTPGQGLQFLFEYFSETQRNKGNFPGRFSGRQFSNSRSEMNVSTLELGDSALYLCASSLEPGTEAFFGQGTRLTVV.

This clonotype was picked up many times. The V gene is TRBV3-1, the J gene TRBJ1-5; D gene unclear. The V and J ends lost 1 base and 0 bases respectively, with 7 bases between them. This CDR3 contains 15 residues. Germline values: CDR1 LGHDT, CDR2 YNNKEL (reference sequence). The DNA for the CDR3 is TGTGCCAGCAGCCAAGCTCCCAGTAGCAATCAGCCCCAGCATTTT. Encoded protein: CASSQAPSSNQPQHF. Variable domain in full (rest from reference TRBV3-1 and TRBJ1-5): DTAVSQTPKYLVTQMGNDKSIKCEQNLGHDTMYWYKQDSKKFLKIMFSYNNKELIINETVPNRFSPKSPDKAHLNLHINSLELGDSAVYFCASSQAPSSNQPQHFGDGTRLSIL.

This clonotype was counted a few times. The gene calls are TRBV25-1 and TRBJ1-5; no reliable D call. Between the trimmed V and J ends, which lost 6 bases and 7 bases, there was a span of 10 bases. The CDR3 covers 12 residues. Germline V gene sequence: CDR1 MGHDK, CDR2 SYGVNS. The CDR3 DNA reads as TGTGCCAGCAGCGTTAAGTGGCAGCCCCAGCATTTT. Its translation is CASSVKWQPQHF.

This clonotype was seen ten or more times. This chain uses TRBV20-1 with TRBJ2-5; no clear D. CDR3 size: 13 residues. The V gene's germline CDR1 is DFQATT and CDR2 SNEGSKA (reference sequence). The germline V and J ends were trimmed by 6 bases and 3 bases, with 14 bases remaining between them. The CDR3 DNA follows: TGCAGTGCGGTAACGTCGCCGGAAGAGACCCAGTACTTC. It specifies CSAVTSPEETQYF.

This clonotype showed up many times. This rearrangement joins TRBV12-3 or TRBV12-4 to TRBJ2-3; D gene uncertain. Trimming removed 7 bases from V and 1 base from J, with 15 bases in between. This CDR3 region has 15 residues. The CDR3 is CASTFRATGTDTQYF. In DNA form, the CDR3 reads TGTGCCAGCACTTTCCGGGCCACTGGCACAGATACGCAGTATTTT.

This chain joins TRBV27 and TRBJ2-7, with a tentative D call TRBD1 (6 bases). The V gene lost 3 bases and the J gene lost 2 bases, with 11 bases spanning the gap. CDR1 is MNHEY and CDR2 is SMNVEV in the germline V gene (reference sequence). The CDR3 extends over 14 amino acids. CDR3 amino acids: CASSFDRSPYEQYF. CDR3 coding DNA: TGTGCCAGCAGTTTCGACAGGAGCCCCTACGAGCAGTACTTC.

This clonotype was seen many times. The chain recombines TRBV12-3 or TRBV12-4 with TRBJ2-5, with 11 bases lining up with TRBD2. Trimming at V came to 5 bases and at J to 5 bases, leaving 13 bases not matched to a gene. The CDR3 is 17 amino acids. CDR3 bases: TGTGCCAGCAGTCTCCGGGTAGCGGGGGGGAAATTGGAGACCCAGTACTTC. It yields the protein CASSLRVAGGKLETQYF.

At least ten counts were recorded for this clonotype. The chain recombines TRBV7-9 with TRBJ1-1, with D perhaps matching TRBD1 (5 bases). The CDR3 contains 16 residues. CDR1 and CDR2 (germline): SEHNR, FQNEAQ (reference sequence). V was cut by 0 bases and J by 2 bases, with 13 bases left in between. As DNA, the CDR3 is TGTGCCAGCAGCTTAGCTAGGGTCCAGGGCAACACTGAAGCTTTCTTT. Protein product: CASSLARVQGNTEAFF.

A few counts support this clonotype. The J gene is TRBJ2-5, the V gene TRBV29-1; D gene ambiguous. CDR1 SQVTM and CDR2 ANQGSEA come from the germline V gene. CDR3 length equals 13 residues. V was clipped by 4 bases and J by 2 bases, with 11 bases between them. The CDR3 sequence is CSVVGWEQETQYF. The CDR3 bases are TGCAGCGTTGTAGGGTGGGAACAAGAGACCCAGTACTTC.

This clonotype appeared many times. The gene calls are TRBV27 and TRBJ2-3; TRBD2 aligns across 9 bases. Trimming took 4 bases from V and 3 from J; bases not matched to a gene: 11. The CDR3 contains 17 residues. CDR1 and CDR2 (germline): MNHEY, SMNVEV (reference sequence). CDR3 amino acids: CASSSLGAGGLTDTQYF. The CDR3 bases are TGTGCCAGCAGTTCACTGGGAGCGGGGGGCCTAACAGATACGCAGTATTTT.

Many counts were recorded for this clonotype. The rearrangement joins TRBV27 to TRBJ2-4, with 7 bases fitting TRBD1. V lost 0 bases to trimming and J lost 5 bases; unmatched junction nucleotides: 10. This CDR3 region has 17 residues. Germline V lookup: CDR1 MNHEY, CDR2 SMNVEV (reference sequence). CDR3 amino acids: CASSLSTGPSNQNIQYF. CDR3 coding DNA: TGTGCCAGCAGTTTATCGACAGGGCCCTCCAACCAAAACATTCAGTACTTC.

V gene TRBV20-1 combines with J gene TRBJ2-7; D might be TRBD2 (6 bases). This CDR3 comprises 13 residues. V lost 3 bases, J lost 3 bases, and 12 bases lay in between. Germline-derived CDR1 and CDR2 are DFQATT and SNEGSKA (reference sequence). CDR3 loop: CSARVGTFYEQYF. DNA for the CDR3: TGCAGTGCTAGGGTCGGGACTTTCTACGAGCAGTACTTC.

This clonotype has a handful of counts. CDR3 in amino acids: CASSQDPRVNSPLHF. The DNA of the CDR3 is TGCGCCAGCAGCCAAGATCCCAGGGTTAATTCACCCCTCCACTTT. This rearrangement joins TRBV4-1 to TRBJ1-6; D possibly corresponds to TRBD1 (5 bases). Trimming left V 0 bases short and J 6 bases short, with 9 bases between. Germline CDR1 reads MGHRA; CDR2 reads YSYEKL. The CDR3 sequence is 15 residues long.

The sample holds many counts of this clonotype. The rearrangement joins TRBV9 to TRBJ1-6; maybe TRBD1 (6 bases). Trimming shortened V by 0 bases and J by 10 bases, and 14 bases separated the two germline ends. The CDR3 spans 15 residues. The germline gives CDR1 SGDLS, CDR2 YYNGEE. The CDR3 protein is CASSVALTGSSPLHF. The CDR3 bases are TGTGCCAGCAGCGTAGCTTTGACAGGCTCCTCACCCCTCCACTTT.

This chain joins TRBV2 and TRBJ2-7; D remains ambiguous. The CDR3 contains 12 residues. CDR1 is SNHLY and CDR2 is FYNNEI in the germline V gene. Trimming cost V 7 bases and J 6 bases, with 13 bases left between them. The CDR3, as DNA: TGTGCCAGCAACAGACTTGTCACCGAGCAGTACTTC. It codes for CASNRLVTEQYF.

The sample holds a few counts of this clonotype. In DNA, the CDR3 is TGTGCCACCGAACGGGCAGGGAGGGAACCACAAGAGACCCAGTACTTC. It encodes CATERAGREPQETQYF. The genes are TRBV6-1 and TRBJ2-5, with 7 bases fitting TRBD2. The CDR3 contains 16 residues. Germline values: CDR1 MNHNS, CDR2 SASEGT. With V trimmed by 10 bases and J by 2 bases, 16 bases remained unmatched.

Comment on this clonotype: This clone may be a read error of a much larger clone one base away. The genes are TRBV7-8 and TRBJ1-5; D remains ambiguous. Germline V gives CDR1 SGHVS, CDR2 FQNEAQ. The length of the CDR3 is 16 residues. CDR3 sequence: CASSPQEGFGNRPQHF. CDR3 nucleotides: TGTGCCAGCAGCCCTCAGGAAGGATTTGGCAATCGGCCCCAGCATTTT.

There are many counts of this clonotype. The rearrangement uses TRBV30 and TRBJ1-6; no clear D gene. The CDR3 loop spans 12 amino acids. Germline assignment: CDR1 GTSNPN and CDR2 SVGIG (reference sequence). The V end lost 1 base, the J end lost 8 bases, and 6 bases lay between the germline ends. CDR3: CAWSDPYSPLHF. The CDR3 nucleotides read TGTGCCTGGAGTGATCCCTATTCACCCCTCCACTTT.

The J gene is TRBJ2-3, the V gene TRBV10-3; 11 positions agree with TRBD1. Trimming cost V 11 bases and J 1 base; bases outside gene matches: 14. CDR3 length: 17 residues. Germline-derived CDR1 and CDR2 are ENHRY and SYGVKD. The CDR3 loop reads CALSRGQGALGTDTQYF. CDR3 DNA: TGTGCCCTAAGCCGTGGACAGGGGGCTTTGGGCACAGATACGCAGTATTTT.

This clonotype was counted only a few times. The CDR3: CASRETGGSYEQYF. DNA of the CDR3: TGTGCCAGCAGAGAAACAGGGGGATCCTACGAGCAGTACTTC. The chain links TRBV27 to TRBJ2-7; 8 nucleotides line up with TRBD1. Trimming at V came to 6 bases and at J to 1 base, leaving 5 bases not matched to a gene. CDR1 is MNHEY, CDR2 SMNVEV, per germline (reference sequence). This CDR3 has 14 amino acids.

In its sample, this clonotype was seen a few times. The chain recombines TRBV30 with TRBJ1-5; perhaps TRBD1 as D (6 bases). This CDR3 spans 14 amino acids. Germline CDR1 is GTSNPN and CDR2 is SVGIG (reference sequence). V lost 4 bases to trimming and J lost 2 bases, with 12 bases between them. The CDR3 region is CAWMATGRNQPQHF. CDR3 coding DNA: TGTGCCTGGATGGCAACAGGGCGCAATCAGCCCCAGCATTTT.

CDR3 in amino acids: CASSLANSPLHF. CDR3 coding DNA: TGTGCCAGCAGCTTAGCCAATTCACCCCTCCACTTT. This chain links TRBV11-3 with TRBJ1-6; D unresolved. Trimming shortened V by 1 base and J by 7 bases, and 2 bases separated the two germline ends. The CDR3 contains 12 residues. Germline assignment: CDR1 SGHNT and CDR2 YENEEA.

The chain joins TRBV20-1 to TRBJ2-5; D unresolved. CDR1 is DFQATT, CDR2 SNEGSKA, per germline (reference sequence). The ends were cut back, 3 bases at V and 0 bases at J, with 8 bases in the middle. This CDR3 spans 13 amino acids. The CDR3 nucleotides are TGCAGTGCTAGTTTAAGGGACCAAGAGACCCAGTACTTC. Protein sequence: CSASLRDQETQYF.

This clonotype has more than one count but fewer than ten. The CDR3 loop is CASSLTGQIIYGYTF. CDR3 coding DNA: TGTGCCAGCAGCTTAACGGGACAGATTATATATGGCTACACCTTC. J is TRBJ1-2 and V is TRBV7-9; TRBD1 matches 7 bases. The CDR3 runs 15 residues. The V gene's germline CDR1 is SEHNR and CDR2 FQNEAQ (reference sequence). The V gene end was trimmed by 2 bases and the J gene end by 5 bases; junction bases not matched to a gene: 8.

In its sample, this clonotype was seen many times. The gene calls are TRBV12-3 or TRBV12-4 and TRBJ1-3; D gene ambiguous. CDR3 size: 14 residues. Trimming removed 5 bases from V and 0 bases from J, with 8 bases in between. CDR3: CASSLDTSGNTIYF. The CDR3, as DNA: TGTGCCAGCAGTCTCGACACCTCTGGAAACACCATATATTTT.

The chain has TRBV6-2 or TRBV6-3 and TRBJ2-5, with D possibly matching TRBD1 (7 bases). V was trimmed by 5 bases and J by 5 bases, leaving 15 bases between them. Looked up from germline, CDR1 is MNHEY and CDR2 is SVGEGT. The CDR3 consists of 14 residues. CDR3 sequence: CASSPRPGGETQYF. In nucleotides, the CDR3 is TGTGCCAGCAGTCCTCGGCCAGGGGGGGAGACCCAGTACTTC.

The CDR3 is CASSQDPQRGAGEQFF. In nucleotides, the CDR3 is TGCGCCAGCAGCCAAGATCCCCAGCGGGGGGCCGGTGAGCAGTTCTTC. The chain couples TRBV4-1 to TRBJ2-1; TRBD2 matches 9 bases. The V segment lost 0 bases and the J segment 9 bases; nucleotides outside the gene matches: 9. CDR3 size: 16 residues. Germline lookup yields CDR1 MGHRA and CDR2 YSYEKL.